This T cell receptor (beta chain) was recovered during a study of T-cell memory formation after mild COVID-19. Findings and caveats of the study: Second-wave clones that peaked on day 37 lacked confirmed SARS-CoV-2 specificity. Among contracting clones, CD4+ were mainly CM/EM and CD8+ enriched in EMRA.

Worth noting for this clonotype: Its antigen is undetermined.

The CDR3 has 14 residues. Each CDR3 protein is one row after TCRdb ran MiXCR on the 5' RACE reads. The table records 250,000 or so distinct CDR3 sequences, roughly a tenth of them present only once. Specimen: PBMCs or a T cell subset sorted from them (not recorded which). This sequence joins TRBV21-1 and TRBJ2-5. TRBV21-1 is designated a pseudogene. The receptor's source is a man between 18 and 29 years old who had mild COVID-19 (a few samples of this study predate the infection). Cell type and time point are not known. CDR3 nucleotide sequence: TGTGCCAGCAGCAAAGAAGTGAGAAAAGAGACCCAGTACTTC. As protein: CASSKEVRKETQYF.